This TCR beta chain originates from a study of T-cell reconstitution after alpha-beta-depleted transplantation in children (dated by TCRdb to the mid-2010s). Regarding the complete study: Using TCR repertoire profiling, the study quantitatively followed how T-cell immune reconstitution unfolded in children after TCRalphabeta/CD19-depleted allogeneic hematopoietic cell transplantation. Beyond this particular receptor, the publication reports: About two months after transplant, the apparently early recovery of alphabetaT-cell counts reportedly depended on just several hundred clones that had expanded rapidly and came from non-depleted graft cells. Hyperexpanded clone frequencies declined over subsequent months; after one year, T-cell counts and TCRbeta diversity were mostly attributed to newly produced T cells. The high TCRbeta diversity at day 60 in some patients was ascribed to recipient T cells and intrathymic progenitors that had survived conditioning.

The library relied on PCR. Sequenced using an Illumina HiSeq 2500. To normalize quantification of the TCRbeta repertoire, the TCR libraries were built with molecular barcoding that relied on unique molecular identifiers. In-frame beta chains were kept once TCRdb had trimmed the public reads at Q25 with fastp and called clones with MiXCR. For every CDR3 protein sequence, its rows merge into one entry that carries the most common genes and DNA. The sample has some 290,000 distinct CDR3 sequences on record, roughly 25% of them singletons. The ten most abundant clones make up approximately 11% of the sample. The germline V gene specifies LGHNA as CDR1 and YNFKEQ as CDR2. The V end gives up 6 bases and the J end 0 bases, leaving 13 bases in the junction not matched to a gene. The CDR3 has 19 amino acids, counting the end cysteine and phenylalanine. CDR3 DNA only is kept here, 57 bases in frame from base 1.

The treatment or condition label of this sample denotes: allogeneic hematopoietic cell transplantation with graft depleted of TCRalphabeta T cells and CD19 B cells. Transplant recipients were children who received TCRalphabeta/CD19-depleted allogeneic hematopoietic cell grafts. This clonotype was detected many times. The clone's antigen remains unknown. No quality values exist for individual bases; no much larger clone is one base distant. The sequence joins TRBV4-2 to TRBJ2-1; the junction holds 11 bases that match TRBD2. The sequence was collected from a male patient younger than 18 who had a stem cell transplant for acute lymphoblastic leukemia, so the T cells may come from the graft donor. The sequencing here drew on PBMCs, mostly from graft donor cells, taken 180 days after TCRalphabeta/CD19-depleted stem cell transplant. The sequence in DNA is TGTGCCAGCAGACACTCCGGGACTAGCGGTACCAGCTCCTACAATGAGCAGTTCTTC. It specifies CASRHSGTSGTSSYNEQFF.